This is a list of T cell receptor beta chains from one sample in a study of blood T cell repertoires in COVID-19. Libraries were prepared by immunoSEQ multiplex PCR; TCRdb keeps only in-frame clonotypes and omits some of them. The data contain some 300,000 clones, about 85% of them singletons. Sequencing was done on a sample of peripheral blood. The origin of the receptors is a woman aged 50 to 65 with active or convalescent COVID-19. Both conserved end residues are part of each CDR3. D genes are given only for firm matches. Rows give clone size only sometimes, using once, few, many, or a class for an expanded clone.

d_call: TRBD1
v_call: TRBV7-6
j_call: TRBJ1-1
clone_size: NA
cdr3_nt: TGTGCCAGCAGCTCCTCCTCCCCAGGGGGCGTCTGGCGGAGTGAAGCTTTCTTT
cdr3_aa: CASSSSSPGGVWRSEAFF

d_call: TRBD2
v_call: TRBV28
j_call: TRBJ2-3
clone_size: NA
cdr3_nt: TGTGCCAGCAGTCAGTTATCTAGCGGGACACCCACAGATACGCAGTATTTT
cdr3_aa: CASSQLSSGTPTDTQYF

d_call: TRBD2
v_call: TRBV5-6
j_call: TRBJ2-3
clone_size: once
cdr3_nt: TGTGCCAGCAGCCATACCTGGCGGGAGGCCACAGATACGCAGTATTTT
cdr3_aa: CASSHTWREATDTQYF

d_call: TRBD1
v_call: TRBV18
j_call: TRBJ2-1
clone_size: NA
cdr3_nt: TGTGCCAGCTCACCACAACGGACAGGGAGCTCCAATGAGCAGTTCTTC
cdr3_aa: CASSPQRTGSSNEQFF

d_call: TRBD1
v_call: TRBV19
j_call: TRBJ2-1
clone_size: NA
cdr3_nt: TGTGCCAGTAGTATGGTCCAGGGGGCATCTGGTGAGCAGTTCTTC
cdr3_aa: CASSMVQGASGEQFF

d_call: NA
v_call: TRBV21-1
j_call: TRBJ2-3
clone_size: NA
cdr3_nt: TGTGCCAGCAGGTCTCGTTTTCGGGGTCGGGCCACAGATACGCAGTATTTT
cdr3_aa: CASRSRFRGRATDTQYF

d_call: TRBD1
v_call: TRBV3-1/TRBV3-2
j_call: TRBJ1-4
clone_size: NA
cdr3_nt: TGTGCCAGCAGCCCTTCCGGACAGGGGGCCGTGGCTAATGAAAAACTGTTTTTT
cdr3_aa: CASSPSGQGAVANEKLFF

d_call: NA
v_call: TRBV19
j_call: TRBJ2-1
clone_size: NA
cdr3_nt: TGTGCCAGTAGTGTCGACGGGTACAATGAGCAGTTCTTC
cdr3_aa: CASSVDGYNEQFF

d_call: NA
v_call: TRBV9
j_call: TRBJ2-3
clone_size: once
cdr3_nt: TGTGCCAGCAGCCGGGAACTAAACACAGATACGCAGTATTTT
cdr3_aa: CASSRELNTDTQYF

d_call: TRBD2
v_call: TRBV5-4
j_call: TRBJ2-1
clone_size: NA
cdr3_nt: TGTGCCAGCAGCTCTGGACTAGCGGGAGTTGGGTCTTACAATGAGCAGTTCTTC
cdr3_aa: CASSSGLAGVGSYNEQFF

d_call: NA
v_call: TRBV28
j_call: TRBJ1-2
clone_size: NA
cdr3_nt: TGTGCCAGCAGTTTAAACAGCTATGGCTACACCTTC
cdr3_aa: CASSLNSYGYTF

d_call: TRBD1
v_call: TRBV3-1/TRBV3-2
j_call: TRBJ2-1
clone_size: NA
cdr3_nt: TGTGCCAGCAGCCATTCTCCGGGACAGCGAAACAATGAGCAGTTCTTC
cdr3_aa: CASSHSPGQRNNEQFF

d_call: TRBD2
v_call: TRBV5-1
j_call: TRBJ2-1
clone_size: once
cdr3_nt: TGCGCCAGCAGCTTGGCCGCGGGAGTGGCCTACAATGAGCAGTTCTTC
cdr3_aa: CASSLAAGVAYNEQFF

d_call: TRBD1
v_call: TRBV20-1
j_call: TRBJ1-5
clone_size: once
cdr3_nt: TGCAGTGCTAGTCGGGGGACAGGGAGAGATCAGCCCCAGCATTTT
cdr3_aa: CSASRGTGRDQPQHF

d_call: TRBD1
v_call: TRBV5-1
j_call: TRBJ1-2
clone_size: NA
cdr3_nt: TGCGCCAGCAGCTTGGAAGGGACAGTCTATGGCTACACCTTC
cdr3_aa: CASSLEGTVYGYTF

d_call: NA
v_call: TRBV14
j_call: TRBJ1-4
clone_size: NA
cdr3_nt: TGTGCCAGCAGCCTTGGCCAGAGCGCAACTAATGAAAAACTGTTTTTT
cdr3_aa: CASSLGQSATNEKLFF

d_call: NA
v_call: TRBV10-3
j_call: TRBJ1-2
clone_size: NA
cdr3_nt: TGTGCCATCAGAAGGACAGCCGTTAACTATGGCTACACCTTC
cdr3_aa: CAIRRTAVNYGYTF

d_call: NA
v_call: TRBV5-5
j_call: TRBJ2-5
clone_size: NA
cdr3_nt: TGTGCCAGCAGCTTGTTAAGGGGGATGGAGACCCAGTACTTC
cdr3_aa: CASSLLRGMETQYF

d_call: TRBD1
v_call: TRBV3-1/TRBV3-2
j_call: TRBJ2-1
clone_size: NA
cdr3_nt: TGTGCCAGCAGCCCATACCGGGACAGGGGGAATGAGCAGTTCTTC
cdr3_aa: CASSPYRDRGNEQFF

d_call: NA
v_call: TRBV11-2
j_call: TRBJ2-7
clone_size: NA
cdr3_nt: TGTGCCAGCAGCTTAGTAAGGCTAGCTACCTACGAGCAGTACTTC
cdr3_aa: CASSLVRLATYEQYF

d_call: TRBD1
v_call: TRBV6-7
j_call: TRBJ2-3
clone_size: NA
cdr3_nt: TGTGCCAGCAGGAATCGGGACAGGGGAGTAGATACGCAGTATTTT
cdr3_aa: CASRNRDRGVDTQYF

d_call: TRBD1
v_call: TRBV18
j_call: TRBJ1-1
clone_size: NA
cdr3_nt: TGTGCCAGCTCACGTAGACAGGGACTCGATGACACTGAAGCTTTCTTT
cdr3_aa: CASSRRQGLDDTEAFF

d_call: NA
v_call: TRBV18
j_call: TRBJ1-1
clone_size: few
cdr3_nt: TGTGCCAGCTCACCGGTTGACAGTATGAACACTGAAGCTTTCTTT
cdr3_aa: CASSPVDSMNTEAFF

d_call: TRBD2
v_call: TRBV7-3
j_call: TRBJ2-3
clone_size: NA
cdr3_nt: TGTGCCAGCAGCTCGAGCGGACTAGCGGGAGTCTCAGATACGCAGTATTTT
cdr3_aa: CASSSSGLAGVSDTQYF

d_call: NA
v_call: TRBV12-3/TRBV12-4
j_call: TRBJ1-1
clone_size: NA
cdr3_nt: TGTGCCAGCAGCCTGACACAGAACACTGAAGCTTTCTTT
cdr3_aa: CASSLTQNTEAFF

d_call: TRBD1
v_call: TRBV28
j_call: TRBJ1-5
clone_size: few
cdr3_nt: TGTGCCAGCACCCCCACCAGGGGGCTATCAGGCAGTCAGCCCCAGCATTTT
cdr3_aa: CASTPTRGLSGSQPQHF

d_call: NA
v_call: TRBV19
j_call: TRBJ1-3
clone_size: NA
cdr3_nt: TGTGCCAGTAGTAAAACAGGGTCTGGAAACACCATATATTTT
cdr3_aa: CASSKTGSGNTIYF

d_call: NA
v_call: TRBV18
j_call: TRBJ1-6
clone_size: NA
cdr3_nt: TGTGCCAGCTCACCCGGGCCGGGGTCACCCCTCCACTTT
cdr3_aa: CASSPGPGSPLHF

d_call: TRBD2
v_call: TRBV2
j_call: TRBJ2-7
clone_size: NA
cdr3_nt: TGTGCCAGCAGTCCGGTCGTAGGGACTAGCGGGAGTGGGGAGACCTACGAGCAGTACTTC
cdr3_aa: CASSPVVGTSGSGETYEQYF

d_call: TRBD2
v_call: TRBV11-3
j_call: TRBJ2-1
clone_size: NA
cdr3_nt: TGTGCCAGCAGCTTTATCGGCGGGAGCGGTGAGCAGTTCTTC
cdr3_aa: CASSFIGGSGEQFF

d_call: TRBD1
v_call: TRBV30
j_call: TRBJ1-4
clone_size: NA
cdr3_nt: TGTGCCTGGAGTCCCCGGGACAGGGATGAAAAACTGTTTTTT
cdr3_aa: CAWSPRDRDEKLFF

d_call: TRBD1
v_call: TRBV2
j_call: TRBJ2-7
clone_size: NA
cdr3_nt: TGTGCCAGCAGCCCAACCCACCGGGACAGATCCTACGAGCAGTACTTC
cdr3_aa: CASSPTHRDRSYEQYF

d_call: NA
v_call: TRBV21-1
j_call: TRBJ1-1
clone_size: NA
cdr3_nt: TGTGCCAGCACACCGGGTATAACTGAAGCTTTCTTT
cdr3_aa: CASTPGITEAFF

d_call: TRBD1
v_call: TRBV5-1
j_call: TRBJ1-1
clone_size: NA
cdr3_nt: TGCGCCAGCAGCTACAGGGGGCGGACTGAAGCTTTCTTT
cdr3_aa: CASSYRGRTEAFF

d_call: TRBD1
v_call: TRBV7-3
j_call: TRBJ1-2
clone_size: NA
cdr3_nt: TGTGCCAGCAGCGCACCCCCGGGACAGGCGGTCTATCACTATGGCTACACCTTC
cdr3_aa: CASSAPPGQAVYHYGYTF

d_call: NA
v_call: TRBV3-1/TRBV3-2
j_call: TRBJ1-2
clone_size: NA
cdr3_nt: TGTGCCAGCAGCCCAAGACAGACTCTGGGCTACACCTTC
cdr3_aa: CASSPRQTLGYTF

d_call: NA
v_call: TRBV28
j_call: TRBJ1-2
clone_size: NA
cdr3_nt: TGTGCCAGCAGTTTAAGACTTTATGGCTACACCTTC
cdr3_aa: CASSLRLYGYTF